This is a list of T cell receptor beta chains from one sample in a study of blood T cell repertoires in COVID-19. The method was immunoSEQ multiplex PCR; TCRdb's version includes in-frame clones alone and lacks a portion of them. This table holds around 270,000 clones, less than 90% found once. Sequences were obtained from peripheral blood. The receptor source for this set is a woman aged 40 to 49 who had recovered from COVID-19. Both conserved end residues are part of each CDR3. A D gene is named only where the DNA matches it firmly. The size entry is marked missing in some rows and otherwise reads once, few, many or a size class.

v_call	clone_size	j_call	d_call	cdr3_nt	cdr3_aa
TRBV3-1/TRBV3-2	.	TRBJ1-1	.	TGTGCCAGCAGCCCGTCCGGGGTACTGGGAGCTTTCTTT	CASSPSGVLGAFF
TRBV9	.	TRBJ1-1	.	TGTGCCAGCAGCGTAGATGTAGGCGGCACTGAAGCTTTCTTT	CASSVDVGGTEAFF
TRBV6-5	.	TRBJ1-4	TRBD1	TGTGCCAGCAGAGCCGGGACAGGGAATGAAAAACTGTTTTTT	CASRAGTGNEKLFF
TRBV5-5	.	TRBJ2-5	.	TGTGCCAGCAGCCCGGCCCCCGGGGGCGGGGGAGAGACCCAGTACTTC	CASSPAPGGGGETQYF
TRBV5-1	.	TRBJ1-2	TRBD1	TGCGCCAGCAGCGAATCCCCCGGGACAGGGGGCGCAGGGGGCTACACCTTC	CASSESPGTGGAGGYTF
TRBV9	few	TRBJ1-2	.	TGTGCCAGCAGTAGGACTAGCTATGGCTACACCTTC	CASSRTSYGYTF
TRBV7-2	.	TRBJ2-1	.	TGTGCCAGCAGCTTAGGGGGGACTTGGAGCAGTGAGCAGTTCTTC	CASSLGGTWSSEQFF
TRBV2	.	TRBJ2-2	.	TGTGCCAGCAGTCCCCCCGGGGCCGGGGAGCTGTTTTTT	CASSPPGAGELFF
TRBV2	.	TRBJ2-7	TRBD1	TGTGCCACCACCACGACAGGGGTTATCCACGAGCAGTACTTC	CATTTTGVIHEQYF
TRBV2	.	TRBJ2-3	TRBD1	TGTGCCAGCAGTCCTCGGAGATATCAGGGGGCGGGAGATACGCAGTATTTT	CASSPRRYQGAGDTQYF
TRBV28	.	TRBJ1-2	TRBD1	TGTGCCAGCAGTTTTTCCGCAGGGGGGCGCGTCTATGGCTACACCTTC	CASSFSAGGRVYGYTF
TRBV7-9	once	TRBJ1-1	TRBD1	TGTGCCAGCAGCGGTCGACAGGGGAGTTTAAGAGCTTTCTTT	CASSGRQGSLRAFF
TRBV4-1	.	TRBJ1-5	.	TGCGCCAGCAGCCAAGCCCGAGATCAGCCCCAGCATTTT	CASSQARDQPQHF
TRBV5-1	.	TRBJ2-7	.	TGCGCCAGCAGCTTGGATCAGGGTGGGGAGCAGTACTTC	CASSLDQGGEQYF
TRBV7-3	.	TRBJ1-2	.	TGTGCCAGCAGCCAAGGGGGAAACTATGGCTACACCTTC	CASSQGGNYGYTF
TRBV12-3/TRBV12-4	.	TRBJ1-1	.	TGTGCCAGCAGCTTCCGGTGGGGCGGAGCTTTCTTT	CASSFRWGGAFF
TRBV19	.	TRBJ2-1	.	TGTGCCAGTACCTCAGGCAGGGACTCCTACAATGAGCAGTTCTTC	CASTSGRDSYNEQFF
TRBV10-3	.	TRBJ2-5	TRBD2	TGTGCCATCAGTGATCCCACTAGCGGGGGAATGTACCAAGAGACCCAGTACTTC	CAISDPTSGGMYQETQYF
TRBV5-1	.	TRBJ1-4	TRBD1	TGCGCCAGCAGCCCCAGGACAGGGGAGAAGGTAAAACTGTTTTTT	CASSPRTGEKVKLFF
TRBV5-1	.	TRBJ2-5	.	TGCGCCAGCAGCTTAAAGCCCGGAGAGACCCAGTACTTC	CASSLKPGETQYF
TRBV25-1	.	TRBJ1-1	.	TGTGCCAGCAGTGAAGTAGCCCTAGGATGGACTGAAGCTTTCTTT	CASSEVALGWTEAFF
TRBV24-1	.	TRBJ2-7	TRBD2	TGTGCCACCAGTGATTGGACTAGCGGGGGAACCTACGAGCAGTACTTC	CATSDWTSGGTYEQYF
TRBV19	.	TRBJ2-2	TRBD2	TGTGCCAGTAGTACCCCGGGCGGGGGGGACACCGGGGAGCTGTTTTTT	CASSTPGGGDTGELFF
TRBV11-2	.	TRBJ1-1	TRBD1	TGTGCCAGCAGCTCATGGGACAGGGGAGGGACTGAAGCTTTCTTT	CASSSWDRGGTEAFF